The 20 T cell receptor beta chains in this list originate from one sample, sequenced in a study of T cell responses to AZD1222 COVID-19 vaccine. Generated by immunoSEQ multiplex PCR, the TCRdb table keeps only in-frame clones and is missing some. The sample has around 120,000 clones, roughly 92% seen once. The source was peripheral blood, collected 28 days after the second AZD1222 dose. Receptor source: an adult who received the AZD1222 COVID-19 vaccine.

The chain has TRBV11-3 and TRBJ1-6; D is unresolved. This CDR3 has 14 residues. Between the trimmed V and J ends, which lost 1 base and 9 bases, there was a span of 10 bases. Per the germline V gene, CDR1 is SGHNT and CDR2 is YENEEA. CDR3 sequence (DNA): TGTGCCAGCAGCTTAGGAGGCGGAAGTTCACCCCTCCACTTT. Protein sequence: CASSLGGGSSPLHF.

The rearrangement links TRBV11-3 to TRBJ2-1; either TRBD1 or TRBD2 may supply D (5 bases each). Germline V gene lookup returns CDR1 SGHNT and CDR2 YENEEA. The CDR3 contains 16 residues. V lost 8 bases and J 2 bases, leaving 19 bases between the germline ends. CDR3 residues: CASSPSQRGPYNEQFF. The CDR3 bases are TGTGCCAGCTCCCCGAGCCAGAGGGGCCCCTACAATGAGCAGTTCTTC.

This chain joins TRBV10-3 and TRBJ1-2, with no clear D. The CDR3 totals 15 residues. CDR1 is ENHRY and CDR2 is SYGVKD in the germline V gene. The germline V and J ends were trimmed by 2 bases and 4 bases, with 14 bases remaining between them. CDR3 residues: CAISERWTESYGYTF. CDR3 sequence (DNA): TGTGCCATCAGTGAGCGATGGACGGAAAGCTATGGCTACACCTTC.

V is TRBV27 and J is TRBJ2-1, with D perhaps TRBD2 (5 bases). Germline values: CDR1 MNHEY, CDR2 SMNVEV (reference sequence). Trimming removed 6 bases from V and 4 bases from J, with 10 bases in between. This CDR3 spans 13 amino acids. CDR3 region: CASRASPYNEQFF. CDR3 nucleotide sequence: TGTGCCAGCAGGGCTAGCCCATACAATGAGCAGTTCTTC.

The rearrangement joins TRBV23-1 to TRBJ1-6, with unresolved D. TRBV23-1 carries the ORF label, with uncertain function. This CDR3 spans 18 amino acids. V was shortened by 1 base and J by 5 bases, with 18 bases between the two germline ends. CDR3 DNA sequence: TGCGCCAGCAGTCAATGGTGTCTTGGGCACGAGAATAATTCACCCCTCCACTTT. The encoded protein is CASSQWCLGHENNSPLHF.

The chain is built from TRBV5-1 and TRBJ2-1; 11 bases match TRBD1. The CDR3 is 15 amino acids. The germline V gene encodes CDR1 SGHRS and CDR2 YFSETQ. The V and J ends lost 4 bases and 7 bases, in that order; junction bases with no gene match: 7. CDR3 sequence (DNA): TGCGCCAGCAGCCCCCGGACAGGGGGCTCTAATGAGCAGTTCTTC. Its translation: CASSPRTGGSNEQFF.

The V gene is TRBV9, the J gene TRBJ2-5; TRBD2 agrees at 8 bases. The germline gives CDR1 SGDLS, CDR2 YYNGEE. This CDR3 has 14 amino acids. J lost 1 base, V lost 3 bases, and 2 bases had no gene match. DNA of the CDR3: TGTGCCAGCAGCGGAACTAGCGGCCAAGAGACCCAGTACTTC. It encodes CASSGTSGQETQYF.

The CDR3 DNA follows: TGTGCCAGCAGCATGACTAGCGGCACAGATACGCAGTATTTT. Amino acids: CASSMTSGTDTQYF. The rearrangement joins TRBV7-2 to TRBJ2-3; 8 positions agree with TRBD2. This CDR3 is built from 14 residues. CDR1 and CDR2 from the germline V gene are SGHTA and FQGNSA. The junction had 2 bases not matched to a gene; V was cut back by 5 bases and J by 1 base.

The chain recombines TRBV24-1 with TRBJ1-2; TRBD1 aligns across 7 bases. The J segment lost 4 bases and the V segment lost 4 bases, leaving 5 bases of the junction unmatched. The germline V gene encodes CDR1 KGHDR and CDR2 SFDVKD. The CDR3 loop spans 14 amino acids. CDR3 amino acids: CATSEDDRVYGYTF. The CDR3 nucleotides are TGTGCCACCAGTGAGGACGACAGGGTCTATGGCTACACCTTC.

CDR3 coding DNA: TGTGCCAGCAGCTTATGGAGGCTAGCGGGAGGGTACAATGAGCAGTTCTTC. Protein: CASSLWRLAGGYNEQFF. The chain recombines TRBV7-2 with TRBJ2-1; TRBD2 aligns across 12 bases. Trimming removed 2 bases from V and 4 bases from J; junction bases left unmatched: 6. CDR3 length equals 17 residues. Germline CDR1 reads SGHTA; CDR2 reads FQGNSA.

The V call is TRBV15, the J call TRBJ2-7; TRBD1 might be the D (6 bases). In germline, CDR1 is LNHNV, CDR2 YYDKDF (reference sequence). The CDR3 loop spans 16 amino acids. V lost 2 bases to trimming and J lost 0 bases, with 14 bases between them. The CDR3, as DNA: TGTGCCACCAGCAGACCCACGACAGGCCGCTCCTACGAGCAGTACTTC. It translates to CATSRPTTGRSYEQYF.

The CDR3 DNA is TGTGCCAGCAGCCTTATCCTTGGTCCCGGGGGGGGCTACACCTTC. This encodes CASSLILGPGGGYTF. The chain has TRBV28 and TRBJ1-2; possible D gene TRBD1, 5 bases. The V end lost 6 bases, the J end lost 8 bases, and 22 bases lay between the germline ends. The CDR3 is made up of 15 amino acids. CDR1 MDHEN and CDR2 SYDVKM come from the germline V gene.

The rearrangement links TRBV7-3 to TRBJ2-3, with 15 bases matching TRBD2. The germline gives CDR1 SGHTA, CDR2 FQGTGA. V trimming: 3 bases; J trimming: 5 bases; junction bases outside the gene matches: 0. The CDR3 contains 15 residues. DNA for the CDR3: TGTGCCAGCAGCTTGGGACTAGCGGGAGGAGATACGCAGTATTTT. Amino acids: CASSLGLAGGDTQYF.

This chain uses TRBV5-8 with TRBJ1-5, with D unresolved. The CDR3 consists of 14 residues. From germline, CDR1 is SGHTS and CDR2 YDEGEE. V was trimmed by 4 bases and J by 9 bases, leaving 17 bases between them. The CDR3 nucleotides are TGTGCCAGCAGCCCCACGCCCCCTAATACGCCCCAGCATTTT. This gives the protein CASSPTPPNTPQHF.

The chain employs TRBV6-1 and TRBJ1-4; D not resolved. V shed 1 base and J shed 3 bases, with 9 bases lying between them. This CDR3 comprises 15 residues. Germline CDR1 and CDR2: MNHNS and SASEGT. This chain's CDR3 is CASSEEKDPNEKLFF. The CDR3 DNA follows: TGTGCCAGCAGTGAAGAGAAGGATCCTAATGAAAAACTGTTTTTT.

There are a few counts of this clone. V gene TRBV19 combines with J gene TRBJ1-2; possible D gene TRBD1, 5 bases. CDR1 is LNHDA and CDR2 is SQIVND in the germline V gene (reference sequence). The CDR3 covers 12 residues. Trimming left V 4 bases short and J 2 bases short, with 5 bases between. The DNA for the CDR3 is TGTGCCAGTAGTAAGGGGAACTATGGCTACACCTTC. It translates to CASSKGNYGYTF.

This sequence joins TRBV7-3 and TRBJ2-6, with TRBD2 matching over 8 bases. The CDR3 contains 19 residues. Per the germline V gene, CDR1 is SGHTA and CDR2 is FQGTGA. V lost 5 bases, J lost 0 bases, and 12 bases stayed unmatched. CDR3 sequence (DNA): TGTGCCAGCAGCCTGATCCGGGCACGGGGGGGCTCTGGGGCCAACGTCCTGACTTTC. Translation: CASSLIRARGGSGANVLTF.

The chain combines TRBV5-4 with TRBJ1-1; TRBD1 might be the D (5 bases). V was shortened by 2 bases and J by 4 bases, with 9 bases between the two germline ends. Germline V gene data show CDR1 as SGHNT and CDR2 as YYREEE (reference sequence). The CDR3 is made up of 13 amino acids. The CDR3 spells CASSFGGGTEAFF. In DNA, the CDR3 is TGTGCCAGCAGCTTCGGCGGGGGCACTGAAGCTTTCTTT.

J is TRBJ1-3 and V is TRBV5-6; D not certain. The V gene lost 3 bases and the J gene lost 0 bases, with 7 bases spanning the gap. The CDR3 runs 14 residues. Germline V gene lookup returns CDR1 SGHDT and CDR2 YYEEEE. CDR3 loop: CASSSIYSGNTIYF. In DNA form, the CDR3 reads TGTGCCAGCAGCTCTATTTACTCTGGAAACACCATATATTTT.

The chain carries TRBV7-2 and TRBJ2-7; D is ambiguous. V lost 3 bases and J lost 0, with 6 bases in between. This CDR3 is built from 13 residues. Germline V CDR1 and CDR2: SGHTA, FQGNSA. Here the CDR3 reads CASSFPSSYEQYF. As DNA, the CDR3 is TGTGCCAGCAGCTTCCCCAGCTCCTACGAGCAGTACTTC.